These 2 T cell receptor beta chains originate from one sample sequenced in a study of regulatory T cells in long-lasting Graves disease. Both iRepertoire HTBI primers and Arm-PCR of CDR3 regions were used to build the TCR beta libraries. TCRdb analysed the multiplex PCR reads with MiXCR anew, one entry per CDR3 protein. Of about 290,000 distinct CDR3 sequences in the sample, 20% to 25% were seen once. Sample time point: persistent/refractory GD, antithyroid drugs over 5 years with positive TRAb. Isolated PBMC RNA provided the starting material for the TCR library. The sequencing here drew on peripheral blood mononuclear cells (PBMCs), taken when the disease was refractory, from a patient treated with antithyroid drugs. The receptors stem from a female donor with Graves disease.

This clonotype has ten or more counts. This rearrangement joins TRBV11-2 to TRBJ2-5; D possibly corresponds to TRBD2 (6 bases). The CDR3 loop spans 15 amino acids. CDR1 and CDR2 from the germline V gene are SGHAT and FQNNGV. V lost 3 bases and J 4 bases, leaving 15 bases between the germline ends. CDR3 region: CASSLGLIQAETQYF. As DNA, the CDR3 is TGTGCCAGCAGCTTGGGACTCATTCAAGCAGAGACCCAGTACTTC.

V gene TRBV7-9 combines with J gene TRBJ2-7; 9 positions match TRBD1. The CDR3 is 15 amino acids. The V gene end was trimmed by 5 bases and the J gene end by 6 bases; junction bases not matched to a gene: 11. CDR1 and CDR2 (germline): SEHNR, FQNEAQ (reference sequence). DNA of the CDR3: TGTGCCAGCAGCGTGGGGACAGGGCTATGGGTCGAGCAGTACTTC. This codes for CASSVGTGLWVEQYF.